The clone carrying this T cell receptor beta chain was detected ten times or more. Each CDR3 protein gets one entry after TCRdb re-called the 5' RACE reads with MiXCR. The data show some 87,000 distinct CDR3 sequences, approximately 13% seen once. This record comes from a study of early T cells in non-severe SARS-CoV-2 infection. The germline V and J ends were trimmed by 7 bases and 3 bases, with 12 bases remaining between them. This CDR3 is built from 13 residues. The germline V gene has CDR1 MGHDK and CDR2 SYGVNS. The source is an adult who was a healthcare worker with PCR-confirmed SARS-CoV-2 infection or an uninfected control (not recorded which). Material for sequencing was whole blood. The chain carries TRBV25-1 and TRBJ2-5; D call uncertain. Written as DNA, the CDR3 is TGTGCCAGCACGGGTCCATTGGAAGAGACCCAGTACTTC. Encoded protein: CASTGPLEETQYF.